Below, 17 T cell receptor beta chains from the same sample are listed, as sequenced in a study of human T cells and chemical hapten exposure. TCRdb used MiXCR to reprocess the RACE reads, holding one entry per CDR3 protein. This table has 350,000 to 450,000 distinct CDR3 sequences, 4.5% to 6% appearing once. Time point reported: pre-sensitization, week 0. Documented treatment: therapeutic diphenylcyclopropenone sensitization with weekly scalp DPC. Sequencing used whole blood, obtained in connection with sensitization to the hapten diphenylcyclopropenone (DPC). The receptors originated from a woman in her fifties or sixties with alopecia areata. Some clones in this sample may be carry-over from other donors' samples.

The chain uses TRBV12-3 or TRBV12-4 and TRBJ1-6, with no clear D. V was shortened by 3 bases and J by 9 bases, with 12 bases between the two germline ends. The CDR3 runs 14 residues. The CDR3 is CASSFLAESSPLHF. CDR3 nucleotide sequence: TGTGCCAGCAGTTTCTTGGCAGAAAGTTCACCCCTCCACTTT.

This clonotype has a handful of counts. The chain uses TRBV27 and TRBJ2-3; the match to TRBD1 covers 8 bases. Germline V gives CDR1 MNHEY, CDR2 SMNVEV (reference sequence). The CDR3 length is 14 residues. The V gene end was trimmed by 5 bases and the J gene end by 5 bases; junction bases not matched to a gene: 6. CDR3 in DNA: TGTGCCAGCAGTACCAGGGGGCGAGGAGATACGCAGTATTTT. Protein: CASSTRGRGDTQYF.

The table lists this clonotype with many counts. The chain carries TRBV5-6 and TRBJ1-2, with no clear D. In germline, CDR1 is SGHDT, CDR2 YYEEEE. This CDR3 is 14 amino acids long. V shed 3 bases and J shed 6 bases, with 15 bases lying between them. The CDR3 DNA is TGTGCCAGCAGCTCCACCGGGCCGGAGGATGGCTACACCTTC. It codes for CASSSTGPEDGYTF.

This clonotype has a count of ten or more. V is TRBV28 and J is TRBJ1-2; 9 bases map to TRBD1. Germline values: CDR1 MDHEN, CDR2 SYDVKM. This CDR3 has 14 residues. V shed 5 bases and J 8 bases; nucleotides not matched to a gene: 9. CDR3: CASSPSRDRVGYTF. For the CDR3, the DNA is TGTGCCAGCAGTCCAAGCCGGGACAGGGTCGGCTACACCTTC.

This clonotype was observed at least ten times. The chain joins TRBV27 to TRBJ2-3; TRBD2 matches at 9 bases. J was trimmed by 3 bases and V by 7 bases; bases with no gene match: 5. CDR1 is MNHEY, CDR2 SMNVEV, per germline (reference sequence). The CDR3 has 14 amino acids. The CDR3 DNA reads as TGTGCCAGCACAAGGGCGGGAGGGACAGATACGCAGTATTTT. This codes for CASTRAGGTDTQYF.

This clonotype was found a few times. The chain couples TRBV20-1 to TRBJ2-1; 10 nucleotides align to TRBD2. The CDR3 loop spans 18 amino acids. J lost 2 bases, V lost 1 base, and 11 bases had no gene match. CDR1 and CDR2 from the germline V gene are DFQATT and SNEGSKA (reference sequence). The CDR3 DNA reads as TGCAGTGCTAGAGCGCTAGCGGGAGCGAGGATCACCTACAATGAGCAGTTCTTC. It is translated as CSARALAGARITYNEQFF.

The chain combines TRBV7-9 with TRBJ2-1; TRBD2 is a possible D gene (5 bases). The CDR3 extends over 12 amino acids. Per the germline V gene, CDR1 is SEHNR and CDR2 is FQNEAQ (reference sequence). With 4 bases removed from V and 9 bases from J, the gap between germline ends came to 10 bases. DNA for the CDR3: TGTGCCAGCAGCTCCGGGGTGGCTGAGCAGTTCTTC. It is translated as CASSSGVAEQFF.

This clonotype was seen at least ten times. The chain uses TRBV7-9 and TRBJ2-3, with 7 bases matching TRBD2. The ends lost 0 bases at V and 2 bases at J; junction bases unmatched: 11. CDR1 and CDR2 from the germline V gene are SEHNR and FQNEAQ (reference sequence). CDR3 length equals 18 residues. CDR3 nucleotides: TGTGCCAGCAGCTTAGCGGGAGCGGGACGCTCAAACACAGATACGCAGTATTTT. Protein product: CASSLAGAGRSNTDTQYF.

This clonotype was counted between two and nine times. The chain joins TRBV6-5 to TRBJ1-2, with 11 bases fitting TRBD1. The CDR3 has 14 amino acids. The J segment lost 8 bases and the V segment lost 6 bases, leaving 8 bases of the junction unmatched. CDR1 and CDR2 from the germline V gene are MNHEY and SVGAGI. CDR3 loop: CASSQGQGASGYTF. CDR3 sequence (DNA): TGTGCCAGCAGCCAAGGACAGGGGGCGTCGGGCTACACCTTC.

The count of this clonotype is one. This sequence may be a read error, since a much larger clone differs from it by one base. The chain combines TRBV29-1 with TRBJ2-1, with 7 positions matching TRBD1. CDR1 is SQVTM and CDR2 is ANQGSEA in the germline V gene. CDR3 length equals 14 residues. The V gene end was trimmed by 5 bases and the J gene end by 6 bases; junction bases not matched to a gene: 10. In DNA, the CDR3 is TGCAGCGTTCAGGGACAGAGAGCTTTCAATGAGCAGTTCTTC. Its translation: CSVQGQRAFNEQFF.

This clonotype was recorded a few times. The V gene is TRBV10-2, the J gene TRBJ2-7; no reliable D call. The germline V gene encodes CDR1 WSHSY and CDR2 SAAADI. Trimming cost V 9 bases and J 3 bases, with 15 bases left between them. The CDR3 extends over 13 amino acids. The CDR3 bases are TGCGCCAGTTCCCGGTCCAGTATCTACGAGCAGTACTTC. Translated: CASSRSSIYEQYF.

This clonotype was counted a few times. This chain uses TRBV5-4 with TRBJ2-3; D ambiguous. Trimming took 0 bases from V and 5 from J, leaving 7 bases between them. The CDR3 is 13 amino acids. The germline V gene encodes CDR1 SGHNT and CDR2 YYREEE (reference sequence). The CDR3 region is CASSLVPLDTQYF. As DNA, the CDR3 is TGTGCCAGCAGCTTGGTACCATTAGATACGCAGTATTTT.

This clonotype showed up many times. This rearrangement joins TRBV30 to TRBJ2-1; 7 bases fit TRBD1. The CDR3 spans 13 residues. CDR1 is GTSNPN, CDR2 SVGIG, per germline (reference sequence). Trimming cost V 4 bases and J 5 bases; bases outside gene matches: 5. In DNA, the CDR3 is TGTGCCTGGAAGGGACAGCCTAACAATGAGCAGTTCTTC. Its translation: CAWKGQPNNEQFF.

This clonotype was seen repeatedly, ten times or more. The chain carries TRBV7-9 and TRBJ2-2, with 8 bases aligning to TRBD1. CDR3 length equals 15 residues. The germline V gene has CDR1 SEHNR and CDR2 FQNEAQ (reference sequence). V lost 2 bases to trimming and J lost 5 bases; unmatched junction nucleotides: 4. The CDR3 spells CASSLSDRDTGELFF. The CDR3 DNA sequence: TGTGCCAGCAGCTTATCGGACAGGGATACCGGGGAGCTGTTTTTT.

This clonotype turned up a few times. This chain connects TRBV24-1 to TRBJ1-1, with 8 bases aligning to TRBD1. The trim removed 6 bases at V and 7 bases at J, leaving 6 bases unmatched. Germline CDR1 and CDR2: KGHDR and SFDVKD. This CDR3 has 13 amino acids. The chain's CDR3 is CATSTGGLGEAFF. The CDR3 region has the DNA TGTGCCACCAGTACAGGGGGGTTAGGTGAAGCTTTCTTT.

This clonotype was found many times. This chain uses TRBV5-6 with TRBJ2-7; TRBD2 is a possible D gene (5 bases). V was cut by 4 bases and J by 0 bases, with 11 bases left in between. Germline V gene data show CDR1 as SGHDT and CDR2 as YYEEEE. The CDR3 extends over 14 amino acids. CDR3 protein: CASSTGLGSYEQYF. DNA of the CDR3: TGTGCCAGCAGCACCGGACTGGGCTCCTACGAGCAGTACTTC.

This clonotype was recorded a few times. This rearrangement joins TRBV20-1 to TRBJ2-1; 7 bases map to TRBD2. The junction had 7 bases not matched to a gene; V was cut back by 5 bases and J by 6 bases. CDR1 is DFQATT and CDR2 is SNEGSKA in the germline V gene (reference sequence). The CDR3 covers 13 residues. The CDR3 sequence is CSADTSVVNEQFF. The CDR3 nucleotides read TGCAGTGCTGATACTAGCGTCGTCAATGAGCAGTTCTTC.